This section outlines one TCR beta chain sequence together with its context. Its recognized antigen is unknown. Base qualities are not provided; no much larger clone lies one nucleotide away. TCRbeta CDR3 regions were amplified from genomic DNA by means of the immunoSEQ Assay, a bias-controlled multiplex PCR. The original methods were these. Within the assay, amplification of reference gene primers was used to estimate how many nucleated cells each sample contained. To quantify the absolute abundance of each unique TCRbeta CDR3 rearrangement, sequence reads were collapsed and filtered. For each sample, productive Simpson clonality was calculated by taking the square root of Simpson's diversity index across productive rearrangements. The clones in this table, taken by TCRdb from immuneACCESS, are in-frame only. Not every clone is retained; where verified, under half of the shortfall comes from an unresolved V gene, and the cause of the rest is unknown. That table furnishes V, J and clone size, whereas the DNA furnished D and trimming. The sample profile shows about 410,000 clones; approximately 90% of them were found once. 1.5% to 1.9% of the sample goes to the ten largest clones.

This record comes from a study of blood T cell repertoires in COVID-19 (dated by TCRdb to about 2020). About the study as a whole: Collaborator samples came from the United States, Italy and Spain and covered acute and convalescent phases of COVID-19. The samples were drawn from the first 160 participants of the ongoing ImmuneRACE study and from 1,200 or so subjects provided by 6 global collaborators. The dataset comprised deeply sampled blood TCRbeta repertoires from subjects exposed to, actively infected with, or recovered from COVID-19. A freely available public database, intended as a resource for researchers studying the immune response to SARS-CoV-2, is where the repertoires were released. Where HLA class I and class II types were available, the types were taken from metadata supplied by the sample provider, not from assay-based typing. The prospective study material was composed of cDNA or gDNA derived from T cells, B-cell-depleted T cells, or PBMCs. Nearly every sample came with metadata listing a de-identified subject ID, COVID-19 status, age in years and sex. What the study reported, not specific to this receptor: The amount of clinical and demographic metadata varied by source and participant and was provided uncurated.

In Seattle, one collaborating source enrolled patients while the infection was active and tracked those patients longitudinally over the course of disease. Each collaborating institution followed its own protocols to collect whole blood in K2EDTA tubes. For TCRbeta analysis, collaborators shipped samples in one of three forms: frozen whole blood, isolated PBMCs, or DNA extracted from either of those sample types. V and J are truncated by 4 bases and 4 bases respectively, leaving an intervening sequence of 14 bases. The CDR3, cysteine through phenylalanine, is 14 amino acids long. Just CDR3 DNA is preserved here, 42 bases in frame from base 1. Taken from the germline V gene (reference sequence), the CDR1 and CDR2 loops are SGHNT and YYREEE.

Material for sequencing was peripheral blood. The sequence joins TRBV5-4 to TRBJ1-1, and possibly TRBD1, on 6 matching bases. This sequence originates from a woman in her 40s with COVID-19, enrolled during active disease. The DNA sequence reads TGTGCCAGCAGCCAAGGGACATACCTCACTGAAGCTTTCTTT. Translation gives CASSQGTYLTEAFF.